Each of the 31 T cell receptor beta chains below was sequenced from the same sample in a study of shared clonotypes between healthy human individuals. Naive CD8 isolation took CD45RO-negative cells positively selected for CCR7 and excluded terminally differentiated effector memory CD45RA+ cells. Repertoires were generated with immunoSEQ multiplex PCR, while TCRdb's copy carries only in-frame clones and drops some. The sample lists about 580,000 clones, 98% occurring once. The sequencing input was naive CD8+ T cells sorted from blood. These receptors all stem from a man aged 25-40 years in good health.

This rearrangement joins TRBV10-3 to TRBJ1-5, with D perhaps matching TRBD1 (5 bases). The CDR3 consists of 12 residues. Between the trimmed V and J ends, which lost 8 bases and 3 bases, there was a span of 8 bases. CDR1 is ENHRY and CDR2 is SYGVKD in the germline V gene. CDR3 residues: CAISGHNQPQHF. CDR3 nucleotides: TGTGCCATCTCAGGGCACAATCAGCCCCAGCATTTT.

The DNA for the CDR3 is TGTGCCAGCAGTATTAGCGGGAGGGCCTACGAGCAGTACTTC. This sequence encodes CASSISGRAYEQYF. The gene calls are TRBV27 and TRBJ2-7; 11 nucleotides line up with TRBD2. CDR1 is MNHEY and CDR2 is SMNVEV in the germline V gene (reference sequence). J was trimmed by 2 bases and V by 5 bases; bases with no gene match: 2. This CDR3 spans 14 amino acids.

The chain combines TRBV10-3 with TRBJ2-2, with D uncertain. The CDR3 loop spans 12 amino acids. V lost 3 bases and J lost 5, with 4 bases in between. Germline V gene lookup returns CDR1 ENHRY and CDR2 SYGVKD. In DNA form, the CDR3 reads TGTGCCATCAGTGATACTACCGGGGAGCTGTTTTTT. This sequence encodes CAISDTTGELFF.

The chain is built from TRBV9 and TRBJ2-7; no definite D call. Germline V gene data show CDR1 as SGDLS and CDR2 as YYNGEE. Trimming removed 4 bases from V and 3 bases from J, with 11 bases in between. CDR3 size: 13 residues. The CDR3 loop is CASSSHDFYEQYF. CDR3 DNA sequence: TGTGCCAGCAGCTCCCATGACTTCTACGAGCAGTACTTC.

The chain links TRBV7-9 to TRBJ2-1; TRBD2 is a possible D gene (6 bases). In germline, CDR1 is SEHNR, CDR2 FQNEAQ (reference sequence). This CDR3 spans 19 amino acids. The V gene lost 5 bases and the J gene lost 0 bases, with 23 bases spanning the gap. This chain's CDR3 is CASSPPPIGRGRSYNEQFF. The CDR3 nucleotides read TGTGCCAGCAGCCCCCCTCCGATAGGGCGGGGTCGCTCCTACAATGAGCAGTTCTTC.

The V gene is TRBV6-5, the J gene TRBJ2-5; D ambiguous. The germline V gene has CDR1 MNHEY and CDR2 SVGAGI. V shed 2 bases and J shed 7 bases, with 8 bases lying between them. The CDR3 length is 12 residues. CDR3: CASSYAGGTQYF. In DNA, the CDR3 is TGTGCCAGCAGTTACGCTGGCGGGACCCAGTACTTC.

The count of this clone is one. This chain connects TRBV13 to TRBJ2-3; D is unclear. The ends were cut back, 1 base at V and 0 bases at J, with 2 bases in the middle. CDR3 length: 13 amino acids. CDR1 and CDR2 (germline): PRHDT, FYEKMQ (reference sequence). The chain's CDR3 is CASSLESTDTQYF. For the CDR3, the DNA is TGTGCCAGCAGCTTAGAGAGCACAGATACGCAGTATTTT. Full variable domain (missing parts from reference TRBV13 and TRBJ2-3): AAGVIQSPRHLIKEKRETATLKCYPIPRHDTVYWYQQGPGQDPQFLISFYEKMQSDKGSIPDRFSAQQFSDYHSELNMSSLELGDSALYFCASSLESTDTQYFGPGTRLTVL.

The V and J genes are TRBV6-6 and TRBJ1-2; the D gene is possibly TRBD1 (5 bases). Trimming took off 2 bases at V and 4 bases at J, with 11 bases between the two ends. Germline V gives CDR1 MNHNY, CDR2 SVGAGI (reference sequence). The CDR3 is made up of 14 amino acids. The CDR3 DNA sequence: TGTGCCAGCAGTTACAAGGCCAGGGCCTATGGCTACACCTTC. Protein: CASSYKARAYGYTF.

The chain carries TRBV4-1 and TRBJ2-7, with D tentatively TRBD2 (6 bases). Trimming shortened V by 0 bases and J by 0 bases, and 12 bases separated the two germline ends. The CDR3 contains 16 residues. The germline gives CDR1 MGHRA, CDR2 YSYEKL. The CDR3 sequence: CASSQDMEGLSYEQYF. CDR3 DNA: TGCGCCAGCAGCCAAGATATGGAGGGCCTCTCCTACGAGCAGTACTTC.

CDR3 nucleotides: TGTGCCAGCAGCCCCCGTGGGCGCAACTCCTACGAGCAGTACTTC. Its protein is CASSPRGRNSYEQYF. The V gene is TRBV6-5, the J gene TRBJ2-7; D uncertain. Trimming stripped 6 bases from V and 0 bases from J, with 15 bases between. Germline V gives CDR1 MNHEY, CDR2 SVGAGI. The CDR3 extends over 15 amino acids.

The chain employs TRBV5-1 and TRBJ1-2; D might be TRBD1 (6 bases). Trimming stripped 1 base from V and 4 bases from J, with 11 bases between. The length of the CDR3 is 14 residues. Germline CDR1 reads SGHRS; CDR2 reads YFSETQ. The CDR3 DNA follows: TGCGCCAGCAGCTTGACTCAGGGGACCTATGGCTACACCTTC. As protein: CASSLTQGTYGYTF.

This clone was counted between two and nine times. The rearrangement links TRBV7-9 to TRBJ2-1; a weak D match, TRBD1 (6 bases). Germline V gives CDR1 SEHNR, CDR2 FQNEAQ (reference sequence). The ends were cut back, 4 bases at V and 9 bases at J, with 16 bases in the middle. This CDR3 has 14 amino acids. The CDR3 nucleotides read TGTGCCAGCAGCTCGGGACAACACTTGGGTGAGCAGTTCTTC. Residues: CASSSGQHLGEQFF.

The rearrangement uses TRBV7-9 and TRBJ2-7; D possibly matches TRBD1 or TRBD2 (6 bases each). V was trimmed by 7 bases and J by 2 bases, leaving 18 bases between them. CDR3 length equals 15 residues. Germline CDR1 SEHNR, CDR2 FQNEAQ (reference sequence). CDR3 sequence: CASTTPTEGAYEQYF. The CDR3 nucleotides are TGTGCCAGCACCACCCCTACGGAGGGGGCCTACGAGCAGTACTTC.

The chain uses TRBV28 and TRBJ1-5; weak D call: TRBD1 (5 bases). This CDR3 region has 14 residues. Per germline, CDR1 MDHEN and CDR2 SYDVKM. The germline V and J ends were trimmed by 5 bases and 5 bases, with 13 bases remaining between them. The chain's CDR3 is CASSRRGSYQPQHF. The CDR3 bases are TGTGCCAGCAGTCGGAGGGGCAGTTATCAGCCCCAGCATTTT.

This chain links TRBV15 with TRBJ2-3; D might be TRBD2 (5 bases). V lost 3 bases and J 3 bases, leaving 10 bases between the germline ends. The CDR3 covers 14 residues. From germline, CDR1 is LNHNV and CDR2 YYDKDF (reference sequence). This CDR3 reads CATSRSGGTDTQYF. The CDR3 DNA sequence: TGTGCCACCAGCAGGTCAGGAGGAACAGATACGCAGTATTTT.

The chain uses TRBV11-2 and TRBJ2-7; 7 positions match TRBD2. The CDR3 extends over 14 amino acids. CDR1 and CDR2 (germline): SGHAT, FQNNGV. Unmatched junction bases numbered 8, after V lost 6 bases and J lost 3 bases. The CDR3 reads CASRQLARDYEQYF. The CDR3 DNA reads TGTGCCAGCAGACAACTAGCGAGAGACTACGAGCAGTACTTC.

The chain has TRBV6-6 and TRBJ2-1; 10 bases agree with TRBD1. The CDR3 sequence is 14 residues long. CDR1 MNHNY and CDR2 SVGAGI come from the germline V gene (reference sequence). V was clipped by 5 bases and J by 7 bases; unmatched bases: 5. The CDR3 region has the DNA TGTGCCAGCAGTCAAAGACAGGGGGCGAATGAGCAGTTCTTC. Translation: CASSQRQGANEQFF.

The gene calls are TRBV11-3 and TRBJ2-1; 7 bases map to TRBD1. Losses at the gene ends were 5 bases for V and 1 base for J; bases not matched to a gene: 5. Germline CDR1 and CDR2: SGHNT and YENEEA. The CDR3 runs 15 residues. The CDR3 bases are TGTGCCAGCAGCCTCTCGACAGGGTCCTACAATGAGCAGTTCTTC. This codes for CASSLSTGSYNEQFF. The variable domain in full, with the rest retrieved from reference TRBV11-3 and TRBJ2-1, is EAGVVQSPRYKIIEKKQPVAFWCNPISGHNTLYWYLQNLGQGPELLIRYENEEAVDDSQLPKDRFSAERLKGVDSTLKIQPAELGDSAVYLCASSLSTGSYNEQFFGPGTRLTVL.

The gene calls are TRBV19 and TRBJ2-7, with no clear D. Trimming left V 4 bases short and J 2 bases short, with 15 bases between. The CDR3 totals 15 residues. CDR1 is LNHDA, CDR2 SQIVND, per germline (reference sequence). CDR3 nucleotides: TGTGCCAGTAGTACCCCGGACGGCCTTCCCTACGAGCAGTACTTC. Residues: CASSTPDGLPYEQYF.

V usage is TRBV11-2 and J usage is TRBJ2-1, with 8 nucleotides matching TRBD2. The V gene's germline CDR1 is SGHAT and CDR2 FQNNGV. Losses at the gene ends were 8 bases for V and 7 bases for J; bases not matched to a gene: 13. The CDR3 extends over 15 amino acids. In nucleotides, the CDR3 is TGTGCCAGCGCCCTGGGGCCGGGAGGGCCTAATGAGCAGTTCTTC. Translating gives CASALGPGGPNEQFF.

This rearrangement joins TRBV27 to TRBJ2-7; 7 positions match TRBD1. V was clipped by 8 bases and J by 2 bases; unmatched bases: 12. The germline gives CDR1 MNHEY, CDR2 SMNVEV (reference sequence). The CDR3 is made up of 15 amino acids. The CDR3 DNA sequence: TGTGCCAGCGGAACAATGGACAGGACGCCCTACGAGCAGTACTTC. This gives the protein CASGTMDRTPYEQYF.

The chain employs TRBV19 and TRBJ2-7; 10 bases map to TRBD2. V lost 5 bases to trimming and J lost 0 bases; unmatched junction nucleotides: 4. Germline loops: CDR1 LNHDA, CDR2 SQIVND (reference sequence). The CDR3 consists of 15 residues. The chain's CDR3 is CASSPSGRASYEQYF. CDR3 DNA sequence: TGTGCCAGTAGTCCGAGCGGGAGGGCCTCCTACGAGCAGTACTTC.

The V call is TRBV9, the J call TRBJ2-2; D perhaps matches TRBD2 (6 bases). The CDR3 has 13 residues. The germline V and J ends were trimmed by 3 bases and 6 bases, with 9 bases remaining between them. Germline V CDR1 and CDR2: SGDLS, YYNGEE. CDR3 residues: CASSGSGSGELFF. The CDR3 DNA sequence: TGTGCCAGCAGCGGCAGCGGGTCCGGGGAGCTGTTTTTT.

CDR3 in DNA: TGTGCCAGCAGTTCAGCAAGTGGGGCCAACGTCCTGACTTTC. Its protein is CASSSASGANVLTF. V is TRBV7-9 and J is TRBJ2-6; D is unclear. The CDR3 is 14 amino acids. Trimming cost V 6 bases and J 3 bases, with 9 bases left between them. Germline V gene lookup returns CDR1 SEHNR and CDR2 FQNEAQ (reference sequence).

The CDR3 protein is CASSLGTGYNEQFF. As DNA, the CDR3 is TGTGCCAGCAGCTTAGGGACAGGCTACAATGAGCAGTTCTTC. This chain joins TRBV11-1 and TRBJ2-1; 7 positions agree with TRBD1. V trimming: 1 base; J trimming: 3 bases; junction bases outside the gene matches: 0. This CDR3 has 14 amino acids. Germline V CDR1 and CDR2: SGHAT, FQDESV (reference sequence).

V and J are TRBV7-9 and TRBJ1-1; D perhaps matches TRBD1 (6 bases). Germline V gene data show CDR1 as SEHNR and CDR2 as FQNEAQ (reference sequence). This CDR3 is 12 amino acids long. Between the trimmed V and J ends, which lost 3 bases and 8 bases, there was a span of 10 bases. DNA for the CDR3: TGTGCCAGCAGCTTCGGGACACCAGAAGCTTTCTTT. It yields the protein CASSFGTPEAFF.

The chain links TRBV4-1 to TRBJ2-2; either TRBD1 or TRBD2 may fit D (6 bases each). Germline V CDR1 and CDR2: MGHRA, YSYEKL. V was pared by 1 base and J by 5 bases, with 17 bases between. CDR3 length: 17 residues. DNA of the CDR3: TGCGCCAGCAGCCAAGGGGGGGCGGGACTGGTAACCGGGGAGCTGTTTTTT. Protein product: CASSQGGAGLVTGELFF.

CDR3 nucleotide sequence: TGTGCTAGTGGTTTAACCGGTTCAGGAGTATTGAACACTGAAGCTTTCTTT. It encodes CASGLTGSGVLNTEAFF. This chain joins TRBV12-5 and TRBJ1-1; D uncertain. Germline V CDR1 and CDR2: LGHNT, FRNRAP. The CDR3 sequence is 17 residues long. Deletions cut 3 bases from V and 0 bases from J, with 17 bases between.

The chain joins TRBV7-2 to TRBJ2-7; D might be TRBD1 (6 bases). CDR1 is SGHTA, CDR2 FQGNSA, per germline. The CDR3 spans 15 residues. Trimming removed 7 bases from V and 3 bases from J, with 19 bases in between. The CDR3 sequence is CASTNAPGHYYEQYF. The CDR3 coding sequence is TGTGCCAGCACCAATGCCCCGGGACATTACTACGAGCAGTACTTC.

In regard to this clone: Other DNA sequences within the sample encode an identical CDR3. This sequence joins TRBV29-1 and TRBJ1-1; D remains ambiguous. V was clipped by 1 base and J by 2 bases, with 2 bases between them. The CDR3 runs 11 residues. Germline loops: CDR1 SQVTM, CDR2 ANQGSEA. This chain's CDR3 is CSVEVNTEAFF. The CDR3 DNA sequence: TGCAGCGTTGAAGTTAACACTGAAGCTTTCTTT.

The chain is built from TRBV5-4 and TRBJ2-7; 9 bases map to TRBD1. V lost 3 bases, J lost 5 bases, and 6 bases stayed unmatched. This CDR3 region has 14 residues. CDR1 SGHNT and CDR2 YYREEE come from the germline V gene (reference sequence). The CDR3 sequence is CASSSGTGSHEQYF. The CDR3 DNA sequence: TGTGCCAGCAGCTCTGGGACAGGGTCCCACGAGCAGTACTTC.